Presented here are 15 T cell receptor beta chains from one specimen sequenced in a study of cytomegalovirus exposure and HLA in healthy donors. Generated by immunoSEQ multiplex PCR, the TCRdb table keeps only in-frame clones and is missing some. In the table there are roughly 260,000 clones, 85% to 90% of which are singletons. Sequenced input: PBMCs. Source of these receptors: a woman aged 18-30 years in good health and CMV-seronegative.

The chain carries TRBV6-1 and TRBJ1-1, with D maybe TRBD1 (5 bases). Germline lookup yields CDR1 MNHNS and CDR2 SASEGT. CDR3 size: 13 residues. The ends were cut back, 6 bases at V and 1 base at J, with 9 bases in the middle. The CDR3 region is CASRADRNTEAFF. The CDR3, as DNA: TGTGCCAGCAGGGCCGACAGGAACACTGAAGCTTTCTTT.

The chain links TRBV9 to TRBJ2-1; 13 positions agree with TRBD2. CDR1 SGDLS and CDR2 YYNGEE come from the germline V gene. The length of the CDR3 is 16 residues. V gave up 4 bases and J gave up 5 bases; unmatched junction bases: 6. For the CDR3, the DNA is TGTGCCAGCAGCAGGGGACTAGCGGGGATTAACAATGAGCAGTTCTTC. Its protein product is CASSRGLAGINNEQFF.

The V call is TRBV2, the J call TRBJ2-3; possible D gene TRBD1, 5 bases. This CDR3 is built from 14 residues. Germline V gene lookup returns CDR1 SNHLY and CDR2 FYNNEI. Trimming shortened V by 6 bases and J by 3 bases, and 13 bases separated the two germline ends. The CDR3 DNA sequence: TGTGCCAGCAGGAAAGGGGTCGGAACAGATACGCAGTATTTT. Protein product: CASRKGVGTDTQYF.

V and J are TRBV15 and TRBJ1-2; D perhaps matches TRBD1 (5 bases). V gave up 0 bases and J gave up 3 bases, with 11 bases separating them. This CDR3 is 15 amino acids long. Per the germline V gene, CDR1 is LNHNV and CDR2 is YYDKDF (reference sequence). The chain's CDR3 is CATSREWTPHYGYTF. The CDR3 DNA is TGTGCCACCAGCAGAGAATGGACACCCCACTATGGCTACACCTTC. Drawing the rest from reference TRBV15 and TRBJ1-2, the complete variable domain is DAMVIQNPRYQVTQFGKPVTLSCSQTLNHNVMYWYQQKSSQAPKLLFHYYDKDFNNEADTPDNFQSRRPNTSFCFLDIRSPGLGDTAMYLCATSREWTPHYGYTFGSGTRLTVV.

The CDR3 loop reads CASSEQGAGTEAFF. For the CDR3, the DNA is TGTGCCAGCAGCGAACAGGGGGCCGGCACTGAAGCTTTCTTT. V gene TRBV6-5 combines with J gene TRBJ1-1; 9 bases are a match to TRBD1. The junction had 6 bases not matched to a gene; V was cut back by 6 bases and J by 4 bases. The germline V gene has CDR1 MNHEY and CDR2 SVGAGI. This CDR3 has 14 residues.

The CDR3 coding sequence is TGCAGCGCCCGGGACAGGGGGGAAGGAAAACTGTTTTTT. It codes for CSARDRGEGKLFF. The chain carries TRBV29-1 and TRBJ1-4; 11 nucleotides line up with TRBD1. Germline V CDR1 and CDR2: SQVTM, ANQGSEA. The CDR3 extends over 13 amino acids. V was clipped by 7 bases and J by 10 bases; unmatched bases: 8.

Concerning this clone: As the CDR3 is not closed by the conserved phenylalanine or tryptophan, this likely results from a read error. No DNA is shown, since the ends of the CDR3 on it are uncertain; the CDR3 is the one TCRdb lists. V gene TRBV5-5 combines with J gene TRBJ2-7; TRBD2, the D gene given by the table, was not confirmed from the DNA. Looked up from germline, CDR1 is SGHKS and CDR2 is YYEKEE (reference sequence). The CDR3 has 14 residues if both end residues are counted. The CDR3 sequence is CASSLEASGGPLVN.

The chain recombines TRBV6-5 with TRBJ1-2; 9 bases match TRBD1. V shed 6 bases, J shed 8 bases, and the junction held 4 bases outside the gene matches. The CDR3 covers 12 residues. CDR1 MNHEY and CDR2 SVGAGI come from the germline V gene. The CDR3, as DNA: TGTGCCAGCAGGACAGGGGGAAGGGGCTACACCTTC. Translating gives CASRTGGRGYTF.

This rearrangement joins TRBV7-8 to TRBJ1-2; 8 nucleotides agree with TRBD1. Germline V CDR1 and CDR2: SGHVS, FQNEAQ. Trimming at V came to 0 bases and at J to 7 bases, leaving 10 bases not matched to a gene. The CDR3 extends over 16 amino acids. The CDR3 DNA follows: TGTGCCAGCAGCTTAGCGGGGCAGGGGGCTTTTGGTGGCTACACCTTC. Protein: CASSLAGQGAFGGYTF.

The rearrangement joins TRBV18 to TRBJ1-5, with D possibly TRBD1 on 5 matching bases. Germline V gene data show CDR1 as KGHSH and CDR2 as LQKENI. V gave up 3 bases and J gave up 9 bases, with 15 bases separating them. The CDR3 covers 14 residues. The CDR3 is CASSPRDSEGPQHF. The CDR3 DNA reads as TGTGCCAGCTCACCCCGGGACTCGGAGGGGCCCCAGCATTTT.

V usage is TRBV15 and J usage is TRBJ1-2, with D possibly being TRBD1 (5 bases). V shed 0 bases and J shed 8 bases, with 16 bases lying between them. The CDR3 length is 15 residues. The germline CDR1 and CDR2 sequences are LNHNV and YYDKDF (reference sequence). The CDR3 nucleotides are TGTGCCACCAGCAGAGAACGTAGGACACCCCCCGGCTACACCTTC. Protein sequence: CATSRERRTPPGYTF.

The V gene is TRBV2, the J gene TRBJ2-3; D might be TRBD2 (5 bases). The CDR3 is made up of 15 amino acids. V lost 5 bases and J 0 bases, leaving 12 bases between the germline ends. From germline, CDR1 is SNHLY and CDR2 FYNNEI. In DNA, the CDR3 is TGTGCCAGCAGTTCAGGAGAGGGAAGCACAGATACGCAGTATTTT. It translates to CASSSGEGSTDTQYF.

The chain links TRBV5-4 to TRBJ1-2, with a possible D match to TRBD1 (6 bases). The V gene lost 2 bases and the J gene lost 7 bases, with 12 bases spanning the gap. The CDR3 contains 13 residues. Germline V lookup: CDR1 SGHNT, CDR2 YYREEE (reference sequence). Written as DNA, the CDR3 is TGTGCCAGCAGCTTAACAGGGCTCTCTGGCTACACCTTC. Its protein is CASSLTGLSGYTF.

This clone has ten or more counts. The CDR3 protein is CASSPSGGAADTQYF. The DNA of the CDR3 is TGCGCCAGCAGCCCAAGCGGGGGGGCCGCAGATACGCAGTATTTT. This chain connects TRBV4-3 to TRBJ2-3; TRBD2 aligns across 10 bases. The CDR3 is 15 amino acids. CDR1 is LGHNA and CDR2 is YSLEER in the germline V gene. The ends lost 4 bases at V and 4 bases at J; junction bases unmatched: 5.

The V call is TRBV5-1, the J call TRBJ2-1; the D is unclear. Trimming cost V 7 bases and J 2 bases, with 13 bases left between them. CDR1 is SGHRS and CDR2 is YFSETQ in the germline V gene. This CDR3 comprises 14 residues. The CDR3 spells CASFMLDTYNEQFF. CDR3 nucleotides: TGCGCCAGCTTTATGTTAGATACCTACAATGAGCAGTTCTTC.